This T cell receptor (beta chain) is from a study of blood T cells in healthy people across ages. With a J-beta primer mix and a sample-barcoded 5' primer, a second PCR ran roughly 6 to 11 cycles. Each CDR3 protein is one row after TCRdb ran MiXCR on the 5' RACE reads. The repertoire holds about 930,000 distinct CDR3 sequences, around 29% seen once, with more than 8.5% in the top ten. The CDR3 has 19 amino acids. Trimming removed 0 bases from V and 0 bases from J; junction bases left unmatched: 13. The germline CDR1 and CDR2 sequences are DFQATT and SNEGSKA (reference sequence). Only a few counts were recorded for this clonotype. The same data also went into a second study, on T cells of mothers and their children.

This chain links TRBV20-1 with TRBJ2-1; 8 bases fit TRBD1. The sample consisted of blood. This clonotype was sampled from a woman in her thirties or forties in good health. The CDR3 region has the DNA TGCAGTGCTAGAGATGTTCAGGACAGGGCGATCGGCTCCTACAATGAGCAGTTCTTC. Translation: CSARDVQDRAIGSYNEQFF.